This paragraph reports one T cell receptor (beta chain). This record comes from a study of blood T cell repertoires in COVID-19. Study-level background: Collection of acute and convalescent COVID-19 samples took place in the United States, Italy and Spain. PBMCs, B-cell-depleted T cells, or T cells provided the cDNA or gDNA that made up the material.

Repertoires were generated with immunoSEQ multiplex PCR, while TCRdb's copy carries only in-frame clones and drops some. The sample gives approximately 68,000 clones, 70% to 85% of which show up once; approximately 10% is in the top ten. Germline V gene lookup returns CDR1 SGHTA and CDR2 FQGTGA. The CDR3 loop spans 24 amino acids. V gave up 1 base and J gave up 0 bases; unmatched junction bases: 24. The TCR sequence derives from a woman between 50 and 59 years old with acute or convalescent COVID-19. The chain joins TRBV7-3 to TRBJ2-1, with 10 bases that match TRBD2. Material for sequencing was peripheral blood. CDR3 protein: CASSLMTLNRGGLAGESSYNEQFF. The CDR3 DNA sequence: TGTGCCAGCAGCTTAATGACCCTTAACAGGGGGGGTCTAGCGGGAGAGAGCTCCTACAATGAGCAGTTCTTC.